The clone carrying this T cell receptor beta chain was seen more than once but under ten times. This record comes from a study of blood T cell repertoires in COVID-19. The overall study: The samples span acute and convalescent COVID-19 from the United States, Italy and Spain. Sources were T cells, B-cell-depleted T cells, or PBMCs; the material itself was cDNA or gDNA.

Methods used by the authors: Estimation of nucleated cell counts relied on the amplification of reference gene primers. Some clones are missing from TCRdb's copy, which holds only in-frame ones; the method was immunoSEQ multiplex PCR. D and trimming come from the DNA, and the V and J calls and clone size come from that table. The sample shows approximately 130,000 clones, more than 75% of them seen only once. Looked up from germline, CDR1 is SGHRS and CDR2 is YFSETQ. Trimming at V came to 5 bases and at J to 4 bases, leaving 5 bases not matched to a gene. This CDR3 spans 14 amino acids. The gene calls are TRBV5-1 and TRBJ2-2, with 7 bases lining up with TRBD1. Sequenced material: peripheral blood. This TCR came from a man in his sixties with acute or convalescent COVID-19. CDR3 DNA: TGCGCCAGCAGACAGGGGTCCGGCACCGGGGAGCTGTTTTTT. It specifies CASRQGSGTGELFF. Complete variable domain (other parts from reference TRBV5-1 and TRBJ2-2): KAGVTQTPRYLIKTRGQQVTLSCSPISGHRSVSWYQQTPGQGLQFLFEYFSETQRNKGNFPGRFSGRQFSNSRSEMNVSTLELGDSALYLCASRQGSGTGELFFGEGSRLTVL.